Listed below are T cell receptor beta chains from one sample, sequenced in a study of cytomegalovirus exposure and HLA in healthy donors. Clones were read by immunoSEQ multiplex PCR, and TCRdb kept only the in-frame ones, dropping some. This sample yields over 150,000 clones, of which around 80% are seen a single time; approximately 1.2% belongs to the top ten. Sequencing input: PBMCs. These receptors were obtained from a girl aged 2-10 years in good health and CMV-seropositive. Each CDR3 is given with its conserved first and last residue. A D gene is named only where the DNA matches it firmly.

cdr3_aa: CASSVEGNAGELGEQFF
d_call: TRBD2
v_call: TRBV9
j_call: TRBJ2-1

cdr3_aa: CASSYSFGGAYEQYF
d_call: TRBD2
v_call: TRBV6-5
j_call: TRBJ2-7

cdr3_aa: CASSASRRSEGPGEQYF
d_call: .
v_call: TRBV28
j_call: TRBJ2-7

cdr3_aa: CASSSSGTQETQYF
d_call: .
v_call: TRBV19
j_call: TRBJ2-5

cdr3_aa: CASSPTGYESRAFF
d_call: .
v_call: TRBV18
j_call: TRBJ1-1

cdr3_aa: CAIRGLEAYTQYF
d_call: TRBD2
v_call: TRBV10-3
j_call: TRBJ2-3

cdr3_aa: CATSGTGTDTDTQYF
d_call: TRBD1
v_call: TRBV6-6
j_call: TRBJ2-3

cdr3_aa: CASSMGSYEQYF
d_call: .
v_call: TRBV11-3
j_call: TRBJ2-7

cdr3_aa: CASSDSPYQPQHF
d_call: .
v_call: TRBV6-4
j_call: TRBJ1-5

cdr3_aa: CASRTMTGTYEQYF
d_call: .
v_call: TRBV7-8
j_call: TRBJ2-7

cdr3_aa: CASSQDMGGDTEAFF
d_call: .
v_call: TRBV4-1
j_call: TRBJ1-1

cdr3_aa: CASSPNLDYTGELFF
d_call: .
v_call: TRBV27
j_call: TRBJ2-2

cdr3_aa: CASGSGGNTGELFF
d_call: TRBD1
v_call: TRBV12-5
j_call: TRBJ2-2

cdr3_aa: CASSLESRGADTQYF
d_call: TRBD2
v_call: TRBV27
j_call: TRBJ2-3

cdr3_aa: CASSDSGLAAQETQYF
d_call: TRBD2
v_call: TRBV2
j_call: TRBJ2-5